This T cell receptor (beta chain) was captured by sequencing in a study of a mutant IDH1 vaccine in newly diagnosed glioma. Germline CDR1 and CDR2: SGHNT and YYREEE (reference sequence). CDR3 length: 18 amino acids. V was cut by 0 bases and J by 0 bases, with 15 bases left in between. Repertoires were generated with immunoSEQ multiplex PCR, while TCRdb's copy carries only in-frame clones and drops some. The sample yields about 54,000 clones, around 80% seen once. Points on this clone: Its cognate antigen is unknown.

Indicated time point: week 5, during vaccination. With topical imiquimod, each dose of the vaccine consisted of 300 ug of mutant IDH1 20-mer peptide. The V gene is TRBV5-4, the J gene TRBJ2-2, with D perhaps TRBD1 (5 bases). The clonotype comes from a man aged 25 to 45 with glioma. The sample here was PBMCs, taken from a glioma patient whose treatment included an IDH1 peptide vaccine. Written as DNA, the CDR3 is TGTGCCAGCAGCTTGGCAATACGTTCAGGGACGAACACCGGGGAGCTGTTTTTT. Its translation is CASSLAIRSGTNTGELFF. Combining the CDR3 with reference TRBV5-4 and TRBJ2-2 gives the whole variable domain ETGVTQSPTHLIKTRGQQVTLRCSSQSGHNTVSWYQQALGQGPQFIFQYYREEENGRGNFPPRFSGLQFPNYSSELNVNALELDDSALYLCASSLAIRSGTNTGELFFGEGSRLTVL.